One and the same sample provided the 20 T cell receptor beta chains below, sequenced in a study of cytomegalovirus exposure and HLA in healthy donors. The protocol was immunoSEQ multiplex PCR, while the TCRdb copy is restricted to in-frame clones and leaves out a portion. This sample yields about 150,000 clones, of which roughly nine tenths are seen a single time; approximately 0.7% belongs to the top ten. Sequenced material: PBMCs. These receptors originate from a man between 18 and 29 years old in good health and CMV-seronegative.

The genes are TRBV13 and TRBJ1-1, with D possibly TRBD1 on 6 matching bases. The ends were cut back, 4 bases at V and 0 bases at J, with 15 bases in the middle. The CDR3 contains 16 residues. Germline values: CDR1 PRHDT, CDR2 FYEKMQ (reference sequence). This chain's CDR3 is CASSSDSRTLNTEAFF. The CDR3 region has the DNA TGTGCCAGCAGCTCGGACAGCCGAACCCTGAACACTGAAGCTTTCTTT.

The V gene is TRBV4-3, the J gene TRBJ1-5; a possible D gene is TRBD1 (6 bases). CDR1 LGHNA and CDR2 YSLEER come from the germline V gene. The CDR3 covers 15 residues. V lost 4 bases, J lost 1 base, and 11 bases lay in between. The CDR3 DNA reads TGCGCCAGCAGCCCGGTACAGGGAAGCAATCAGCCCCAGCATTTT. It codes for CASSPVQGSNQPQHF.

J is TRBJ2-1 and V is TRBV7-8; 7 bases match TRBD2. V trimming: 2 bases; J trimming: 0 bases; junction bases outside the gene matches: 4. CDR1 SGHVS and CDR2 FQNEAQ come from the germline V gene. This CDR3 has 16 amino acids. This CDR3 reads CASSLWGGSSYNEQFF. The CDR3 DNA follows: TGTGCCAGCAGCTTATGGGGCGGGAGCTCCTACAATGAGCAGTTCTTC.

The J gene is TRBJ2-1, the V gene TRBV5-1, with TRBD2 matching 12 bases. The junction had 3 bases not matched to a gene; V was cut back by 6 bases and J by 2 bases. Looked up from germline, CDR1 is SGHRS and CDR2 is YFSETQ. This CDR3 has 15 amino acids. Written as DNA, the CDR3 is TGCGCCAGCAATCCTAGCGGGGGGGCCTACAATGAGCAGTTCTTC. This gives the protein CASNPSGGAYNEQFF.

CDR3 loop: CASSDIPGRALHNEQFF. Written as DNA, the CDR3 is TGTGCCAGCAGTGATATCCCGGGAAGGGCTCTTCACAATGAGCAGTTCTTC. The chain carries TRBV6-1 and TRBJ2-1; D might be TRBD2 (5 bases). This CDR3 contains 17 residues. Germline values: CDR1 MNHNS, CDR2 SASEGT. V lost 3 bases to trimming and J lost 5 bases, with 20 bases between them.

V is TRBV6-1 and J is TRBJ1-2, with 7 nucleotides matching TRBD1. J was trimmed by 3 bases and V by 1 base; bases with no gene match: 2. The germline gives CDR1 MNHNS, CDR2 SASEGT. CDR3 length: 14 residues. CDR3 nucleotides: TGTGCCAGCAGTGAAGGACAGGGACACTATGGCTACACCTTC. This encodes CASSEGQGHYGYTF.

This rearrangement joins TRBV7-2 to TRBJ1-2; 7 bases align to TRBD1. Per the germline V gene, CDR1 is SGHTA and CDR2 is FQGNSA. The ends lost 5 bases at V and 4 bases at J; junction bases unmatched: 4. The CDR3 contains 13 residues. The chain's CDR3 is CASSPGQSYGYTF. CDR3 coding DNA: TGTGCCAGCAGCCCGGGACAGAGCTATGGCTACACCTTC. Full variable domain (outside the CDR3, taken from reference TRBV7-2 and TRBJ1-2): GAGVSQSPSNKVTEKGKDVELRCDPISGHTALYWYRQSLGQGLEFLIYFQGNSAPDKSGLPSDRFSAERTGGSVSTLTIQRTQQEDSAVYLCASSPGQSYGYTFGSGTRLTVV.

The V call is TRBV10-3, the J call TRBJ2-7; 13 positions agree with TRBD2. The CDR3 loop spans 18 amino acids. Per germline, CDR1 ENHRY and CDR2 SYGVKD. The junction had 7 bases not matched to a gene; V was cut back by 2 bases and J by 0 bases. CDR3 region: CAISEGGLAGASSYEQYV. CDR3 DNA: TGTGCCATCAGTGAGGGAGGACTAGCGGGAGCGAGCTCCTACGAGCAGTACGTC.

The chain employs TRBV19 and TRBJ1-2; 9 nucleotides line up with TRBD1. CDR3 size: 15 residues. Germline loops: CDR1 LNHDA, CDR2 SQIVND (reference sequence). Unmatched junction bases numbered 5, after V lost 3 bases and J lost 3 bases. CDR3 sequence (DNA): TGTGCCAGTAGTATTTCCCGGACAGGGGACTATGGCTACACCTTC. As protein: CASSISRTGDYGYTF.

This chain links TRBV10-3 with TRBJ1-5, with D tentatively TRBD1 (6 bases). Trimming removed 0 bases at V and 1 base at J, with 7 bases between. From germline, CDR1 is ENHRY and CDR2 SYGVKD. This CDR3 region has 15 residues. CDR3 sequence reads: CAISESQGSNQPQHF. The CDR3 DNA sequence: TGTGCCATCAGTGAGTCCCAGGGGAGCAATCAGCCCCAGCATTTT.

The genes are TRBV9 and TRBJ1-4; 8 positions agree with TRBD1. CDR3 length equals 15 residues. Germline V gives CDR1 SGDLS, CDR2 YYNGEE. Losses at the gene ends were 4 bases for V and 5 bases for J; bases not matched to a gene: 7. This chain's CDR3 is CASSSRQGRNEKLFF. For the CDR3, the DNA is TGTGCCAGCAGCTCTAGACAGGGGAGGAATGAAAAACTGTTTTTT.

This rearrangement joins TRBV9 to TRBJ1-1; D perhaps matches TRBD1 (5 bases). Germline CDR1 reads SGDLS; CDR2 reads YYNGEE. The CDR3 sequence is 13 residues long. The V end was cut by 0 bases, the J end by 6 bases, with 9 bases between. As DNA, the CDR3 is TGTGCCAGCAGCGTAGCGGGGGTCTCTGAAGCTTTCTTT. Translation gives CASSVAGVSEAFF.

This sequence joins TRBV5-8 and TRBJ1-5; no definite D call. The germline V gene encodes CDR1 SGHTS and CDR2 YDEGEE. There are 17 residues in the CDR3. V was clipped by 2 bases and J by 0 bases, with 15 bases between them. CDR3 region: CASSFHRGGNSNQPQHF. The CDR3, as DNA: TGTGCCAGCAGCTTCCATCGCGGCGGAAATAGCAATCAGCCCCAGCATTTT. The whole variable domain, filled in from reference TRBV5-8 and TRBJ1-5, reads EAGVTQSPTHLIKTRGQQATLRCSPISGHTSVYWYQQALGLGLQFLLWYDEGEERNRGNFPPRFSGRQFPNYSSELNVNALELEDSALYLCASSFHRGGNSNQPQHFGDGTRLSIL.

The rearrangement joins TRBV6-1 to TRBJ2-1, with D perhaps TRBD2 (5 bases). The germline V gene has CDR1 MNHNS and CDR2 SASEGT. The CDR3 totals 16 residues. The ends were cut back, 1 base at V and 2 bases at J, with 12 bases in the middle. The CDR3 DNA is TGTGCCAGCAGTGAAGACGAGGGCCGCGCCTACAATGAGCAGTTCTTC. This gives the protein CASSEDEGRAYNEQFF.

CDR3 protein: CASSQQGGRRYGYTF. CDR3 nucleotides: TGTGCCAGCAGTCAACAGGGGGGTCGTCGCTATGGCTACACCTTC. This chain connects TRBV6-5 to TRBJ1-2, with TRBD1 identical over 8 bases. CDR1 is MNHEY, CDR2 SVGAGI, per germline. The CDR3 has 15 amino acids. The junction had 9 bases not matched to a gene; V was cut back by 5 bases and J by 4 bases.

This chain joins TRBV9 and TRBJ2-5; the D gene is possibly TRBD2 (5 bases). CDR3 length equals 15 residues. Germline-derived CDR1 and CDR2 are SGDLS and YYNGEE. V dropped 0 bases and J dropped 1 base, with 10 bases sitting between them. The CDR3 DNA reads TGTGCCAGCAGCGTAGGGAGTAGCGTCCAAGAGACCCAGTACTTC. Translating gives CASSVGSSVQETQYF. The complete variable domain, with remaining parts taken from reference TRBV9 and TRBJ2-5, reads DSGVTQTPKHLITATGQRVTLRCSPRSGDLSVYWYQQSLDQGLQFLIQYYNGEERAKGNILERFSAQQFPDLHSELNLSSLELGDSALYFCASSVGSSVQETQYFGPGTRLLVL.

The rearrangement uses TRBV7-7 and TRBJ2-5; 7 bases are shared with TRBD1. The trim removed 4 bases at V and 1 base at J, leaving 3 bases unmatched. This CDR3 spans 14 amino acids. Germline CDR1 SSHAT, CDR2 FNYEAQ (reference sequence). The DNA for the CDR3 is TGTGCCAGCAGCTCAAACAGGGGCCAAGAGACCCAGTACTTC. Translated: CASSSNRGQETQYF.

The chain combines TRBV5-4 with TRBJ2-5; a possible D gene is TRBD1 (6 bases). CDR1 SGHNT and CDR2 YYREEE come from the germline V gene (reference sequence). CDR3 length equals 14 residues. V was clipped by 0 bases and J by 2 bases, with 8 bases between them. The CDR3 coding sequence is TGTGCCAGCAGCTTGGACCAGGGGCAAGAGACCCAGTACTTC. Translated: CASSLDQGQETQYF.

This clone was seen ten or more times. CDR3 in DNA: TGTGCCAGCAGTGGACTAGCGGGGGGGCACAATGAGCAGTTCTTC. It is translated as CASSGLAGGHNEQFF. V is TRBV6-1 and J is TRBJ2-1, with 14 nucleotides matching TRBD2. The V gene's germline CDR1 is MNHNS and CDR2 SASEGT. The ends lost 4 bases at V and 5 bases at J; junction bases unmatched: 1. The CDR3 is made up of 15 amino acids.

V is TRBV14 and J is TRBJ2-3; 9 nucleotides align to TRBD2. The trim removed 1 base at V and 1 base at J, leaving 3 bases unmatched. CDR1 and CDR2 from the germline V gene are SGHDN and FVKESK. CDR3 length equals 16 residues. The CDR3 DNA is TGTGCCAGCAGCCAAGGGATAGCGGGAGGCACAGATACGCAGTATTTT. This gives the protein CASSQGIAGGTDTQYF.